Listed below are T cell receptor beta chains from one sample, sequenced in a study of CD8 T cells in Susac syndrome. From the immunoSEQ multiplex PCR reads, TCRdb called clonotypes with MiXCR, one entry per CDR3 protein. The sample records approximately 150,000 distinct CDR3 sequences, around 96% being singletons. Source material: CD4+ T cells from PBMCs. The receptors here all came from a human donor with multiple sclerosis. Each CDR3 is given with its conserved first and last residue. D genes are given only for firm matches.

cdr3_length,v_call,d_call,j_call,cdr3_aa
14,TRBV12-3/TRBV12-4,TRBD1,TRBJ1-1,CASSRQGQNTEAFF
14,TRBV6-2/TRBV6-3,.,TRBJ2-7,CASRPGQVTYEQYF
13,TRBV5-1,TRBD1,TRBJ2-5,CASSPAGGETQYF
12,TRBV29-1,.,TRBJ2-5,CSAADFTETQYF
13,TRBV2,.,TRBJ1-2,CASRQGSNYGYTF
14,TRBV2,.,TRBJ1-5,CASSGGSRDQPQHF
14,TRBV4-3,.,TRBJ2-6,CASSPGEGANVLTF
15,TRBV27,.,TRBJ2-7,CASSTTGTPTYEQYF
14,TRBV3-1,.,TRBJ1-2,CASSQPGHIYGYTF
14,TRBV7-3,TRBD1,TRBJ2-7,CASSTTGQVGEQYF